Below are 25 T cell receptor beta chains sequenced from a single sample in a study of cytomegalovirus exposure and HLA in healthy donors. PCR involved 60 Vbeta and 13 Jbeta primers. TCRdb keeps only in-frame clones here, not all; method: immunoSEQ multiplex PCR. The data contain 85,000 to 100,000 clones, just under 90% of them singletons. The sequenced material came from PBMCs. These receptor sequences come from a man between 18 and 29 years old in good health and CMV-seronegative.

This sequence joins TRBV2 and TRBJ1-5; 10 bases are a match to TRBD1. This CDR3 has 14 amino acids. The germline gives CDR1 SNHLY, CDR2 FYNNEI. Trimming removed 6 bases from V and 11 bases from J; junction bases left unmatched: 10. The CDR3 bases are TGTGCCAGCAGCGGGACAGGGGCTCTAGGGGCCCAGCATTTT. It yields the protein CASSGTGALGAQHF.

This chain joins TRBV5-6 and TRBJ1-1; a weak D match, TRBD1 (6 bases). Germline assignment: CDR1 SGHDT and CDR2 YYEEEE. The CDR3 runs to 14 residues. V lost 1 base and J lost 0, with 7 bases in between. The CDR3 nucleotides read TGTGCCAGCAGCTTGCAGGGGATGAACACTGAAGCTTTCTTT. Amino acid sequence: CASSLQGMNTEAFF.

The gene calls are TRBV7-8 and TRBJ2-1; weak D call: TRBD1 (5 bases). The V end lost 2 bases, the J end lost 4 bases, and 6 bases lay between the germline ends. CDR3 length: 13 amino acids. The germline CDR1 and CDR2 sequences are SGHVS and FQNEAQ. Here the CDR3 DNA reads TGTGCCAGCAGCTTACAGGGATACAATGAGCAGTTCTTC. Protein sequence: CASSLQGYNEQFF.

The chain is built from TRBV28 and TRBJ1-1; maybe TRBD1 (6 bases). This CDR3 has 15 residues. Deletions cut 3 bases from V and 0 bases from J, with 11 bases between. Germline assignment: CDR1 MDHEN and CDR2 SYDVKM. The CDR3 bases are TGTGCCAGCAGTTTTAACAGGGCGATGAACACTGAAGCTTTCTTT. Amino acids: CASSFNRAMNTEAFF. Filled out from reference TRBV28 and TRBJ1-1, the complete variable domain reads DVKVTQSSRYLVKRTGEKVFLECVQDMDHENMFWYRQDPGLGLRLIYFSYDVKMKEKGDIPEGYSVSREKKERFSLILESASTNQTSMYLCASSFNRAMNTEAFFGQGTRLTVV.

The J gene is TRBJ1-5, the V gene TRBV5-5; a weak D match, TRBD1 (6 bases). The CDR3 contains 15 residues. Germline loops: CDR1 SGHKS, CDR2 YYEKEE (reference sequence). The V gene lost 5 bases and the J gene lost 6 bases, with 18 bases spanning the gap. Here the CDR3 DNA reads TGTGCCAGCAGTAACGGGGGGGGCTCAGGTCAGCCCCAGCATTTT. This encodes CASSNGGGSGQPQHF.

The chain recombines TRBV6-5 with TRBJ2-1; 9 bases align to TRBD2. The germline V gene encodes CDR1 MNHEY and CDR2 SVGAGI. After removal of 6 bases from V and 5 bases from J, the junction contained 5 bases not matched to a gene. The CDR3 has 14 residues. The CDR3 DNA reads TGTGCCAGCAGACCCGGGACTAGCAACAATGAGCAGTTCTTC. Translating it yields CASRPGTSNNEQFF.

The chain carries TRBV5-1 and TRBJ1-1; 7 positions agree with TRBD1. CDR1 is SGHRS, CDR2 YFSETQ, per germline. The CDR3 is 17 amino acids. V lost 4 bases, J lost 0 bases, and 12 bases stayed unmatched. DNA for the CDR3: TGCGCCAGCAGCACCCGCCCAACAGGGGCCCTGAACACTGAAGCTTTCTTT. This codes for CASSTRPTGALNTEAFF.

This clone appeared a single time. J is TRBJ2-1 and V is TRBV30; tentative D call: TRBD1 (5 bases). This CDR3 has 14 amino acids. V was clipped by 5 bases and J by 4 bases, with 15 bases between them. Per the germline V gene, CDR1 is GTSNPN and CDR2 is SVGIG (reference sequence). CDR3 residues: CAWRPRGDYNEQFF. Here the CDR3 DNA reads TGTGCCTGGCGACCTAGGGGCGATTACAATGAGCAGTTCTTC.

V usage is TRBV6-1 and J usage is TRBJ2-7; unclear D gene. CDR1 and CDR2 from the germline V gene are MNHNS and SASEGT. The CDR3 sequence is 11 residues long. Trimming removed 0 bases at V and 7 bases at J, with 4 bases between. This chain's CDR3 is CASSEAREQYF. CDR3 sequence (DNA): TGTGCCAGCAGTGAAGCGCGGGAGCAGTACTTC.

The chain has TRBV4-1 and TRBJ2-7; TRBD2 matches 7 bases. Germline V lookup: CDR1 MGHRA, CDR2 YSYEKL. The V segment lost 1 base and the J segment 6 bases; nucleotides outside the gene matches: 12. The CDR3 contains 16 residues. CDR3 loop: CASSQGTGGPTIEQYF. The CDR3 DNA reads TGCGCCAGCAGCCAAGGGACGGGAGGCCCTACCATCGAGCAGTACTTC.

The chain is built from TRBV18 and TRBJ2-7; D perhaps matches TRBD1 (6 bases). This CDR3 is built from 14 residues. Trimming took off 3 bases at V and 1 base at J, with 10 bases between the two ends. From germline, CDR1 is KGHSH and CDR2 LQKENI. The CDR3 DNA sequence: TGTGCCAGCTCACCGAGGGACACATCCTACGAGCAGTACTTC. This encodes CASSPRDTSYEQYF.

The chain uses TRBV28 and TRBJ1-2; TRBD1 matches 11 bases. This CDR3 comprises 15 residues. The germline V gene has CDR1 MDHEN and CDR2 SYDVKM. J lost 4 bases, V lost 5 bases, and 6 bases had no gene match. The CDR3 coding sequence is TGTGCCAGCAGTCCTGCCGGGACAGGGGGCTATGGCTACACCTTC. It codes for CASSPAGTGGYGYTF.

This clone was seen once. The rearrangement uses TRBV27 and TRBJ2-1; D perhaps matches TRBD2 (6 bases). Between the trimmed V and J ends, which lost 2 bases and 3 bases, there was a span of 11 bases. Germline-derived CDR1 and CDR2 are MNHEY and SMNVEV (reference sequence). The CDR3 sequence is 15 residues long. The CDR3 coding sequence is TGTGCCAGCAGTTTAGGGGCGGGAAACTACAATGAGCAGTTCTTC. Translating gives CASSLGAGNYNEQFF.

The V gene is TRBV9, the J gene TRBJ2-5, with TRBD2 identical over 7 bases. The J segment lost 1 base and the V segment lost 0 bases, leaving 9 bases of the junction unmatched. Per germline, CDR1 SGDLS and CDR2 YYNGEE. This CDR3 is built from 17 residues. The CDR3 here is CASSVGLAEGLQETQYF. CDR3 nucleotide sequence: TGTGCCAGCAGCGTAGGGCTAGCGGAGGGGCTCCAAGAGACCCAGTACTTC. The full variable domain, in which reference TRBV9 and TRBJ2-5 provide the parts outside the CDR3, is DSGVTQTPKHLITATGQRVTLRCSPRSGDLSVYWYQQSLDQGLQFLIQYYNGEERAKGNILERFSAQQFPDLHSELNLSSLELGDSALYFCASSVGLAEGLQETQYFGPGTRLLVL.

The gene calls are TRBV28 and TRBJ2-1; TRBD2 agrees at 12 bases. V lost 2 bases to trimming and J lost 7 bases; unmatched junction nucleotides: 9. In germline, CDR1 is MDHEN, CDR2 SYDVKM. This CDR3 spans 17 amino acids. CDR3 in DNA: TGTGCCAGCAGTTTAGTTCCTAGCGGGAGGGCCGAAAATGAGCAGTTCTTC. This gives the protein CASSLVPSGRAENEQFF.

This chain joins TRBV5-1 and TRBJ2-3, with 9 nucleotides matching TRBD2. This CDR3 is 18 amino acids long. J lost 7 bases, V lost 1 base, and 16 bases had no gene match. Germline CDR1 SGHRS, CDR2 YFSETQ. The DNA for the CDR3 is TGCGCCAGCAGCTTGTTCACGACTAGCGGTTCTGCACGATATACGCAGTATTTT. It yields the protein CASSLFTTSGSARYTQYF.

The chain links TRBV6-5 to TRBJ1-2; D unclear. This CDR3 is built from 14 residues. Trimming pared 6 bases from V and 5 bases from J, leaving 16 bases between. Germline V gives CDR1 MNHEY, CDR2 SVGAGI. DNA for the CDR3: TGTGCCAGCAGGTCCCCGTCGAGGGCATATGGCTACACCTTC. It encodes CASRSPSRAYGYTF.

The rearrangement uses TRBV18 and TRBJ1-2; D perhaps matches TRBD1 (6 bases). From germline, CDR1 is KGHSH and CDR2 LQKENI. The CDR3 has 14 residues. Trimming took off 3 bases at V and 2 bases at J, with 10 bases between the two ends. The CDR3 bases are TGTGCCAGCTCACCCTACAGGGTAAACTATGGCTACACCTTC. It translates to CASSPYRVNYGYTF.

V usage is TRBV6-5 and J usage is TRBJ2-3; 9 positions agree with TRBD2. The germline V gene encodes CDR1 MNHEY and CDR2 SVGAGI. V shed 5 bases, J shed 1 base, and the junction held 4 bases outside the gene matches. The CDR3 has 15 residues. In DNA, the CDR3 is TGTGCCAGCAGTAGACTAGCGGTCCGCACAGATACGCAGTATTTT. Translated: CASSRLAVRTDTQYF.

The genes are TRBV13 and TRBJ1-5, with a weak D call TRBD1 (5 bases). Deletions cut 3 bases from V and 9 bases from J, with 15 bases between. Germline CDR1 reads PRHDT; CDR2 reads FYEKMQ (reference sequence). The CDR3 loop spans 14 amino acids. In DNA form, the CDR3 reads TGTGCCAGCAGCTTTGGTACGGGGGATGGGCCCCAGCATTTT. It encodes CASSFGTGDGPQHF.

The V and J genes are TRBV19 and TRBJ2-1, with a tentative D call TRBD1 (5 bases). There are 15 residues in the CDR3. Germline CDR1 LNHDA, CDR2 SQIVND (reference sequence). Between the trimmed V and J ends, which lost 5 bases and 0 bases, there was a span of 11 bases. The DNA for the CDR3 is TGTGCCAGTAGTTCAGACAGAAGCTCCTACAATGAGCAGTTCTTC. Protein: CASSSDRSSYNEQFF. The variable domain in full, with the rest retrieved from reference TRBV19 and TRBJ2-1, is DGGITQSPKYLFRKEGQNVTLSCEQNLNHDAMYWYRQDPGQGLRLIYYSQIVNDFQKGDIAEGYSVSREKKESFPLTVTSAQKNPTAFYLCASSSDRSSYNEQFFGPGTRLTVL.

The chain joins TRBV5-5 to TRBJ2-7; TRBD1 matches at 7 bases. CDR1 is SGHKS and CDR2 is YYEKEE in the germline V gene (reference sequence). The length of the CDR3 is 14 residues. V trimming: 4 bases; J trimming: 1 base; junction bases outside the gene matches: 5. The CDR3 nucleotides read TGTGCCAGCAGCATCCGCAGGGGGTCCTACGAGCAGTACTTC. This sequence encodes CASSIRRGSYEQYF.

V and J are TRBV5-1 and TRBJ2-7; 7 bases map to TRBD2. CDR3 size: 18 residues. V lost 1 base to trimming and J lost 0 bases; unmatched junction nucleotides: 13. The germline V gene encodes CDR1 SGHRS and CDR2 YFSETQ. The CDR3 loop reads CASSLSPLAERSSYEQYF. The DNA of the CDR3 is TGCGCCAGCAGCTTGTCACCCCTAGCGGAAAGGAGCTCCTACGAGCAGTACTTC.

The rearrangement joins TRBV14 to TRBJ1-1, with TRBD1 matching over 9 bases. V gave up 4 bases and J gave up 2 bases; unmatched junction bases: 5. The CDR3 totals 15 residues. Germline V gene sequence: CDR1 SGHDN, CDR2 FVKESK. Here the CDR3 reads CASSRGDRANTEAFF. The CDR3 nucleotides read TGTGCCAGCAGCCGGGGGGACAGGGCTAACACTGAAGCTTTCTTT. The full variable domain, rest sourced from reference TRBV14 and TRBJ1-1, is EAGVTQFPSHSVIEKGQTVTLRCDPISGHDNLYWYRRVMGKEIKFLLHFVKESKQDESGMPNNRFLAERTGGTYSTLKVQPAELEDSGVYFCASSRGDRANTEAFFGQGTRLTVV.

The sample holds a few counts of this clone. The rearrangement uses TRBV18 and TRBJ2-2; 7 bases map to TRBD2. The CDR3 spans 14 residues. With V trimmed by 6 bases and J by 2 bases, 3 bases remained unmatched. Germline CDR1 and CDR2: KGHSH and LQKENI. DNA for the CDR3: TGTGCCAGCTCCAGGGAGGGCAACACCGGGGAGCTGTTTTTT. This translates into CASSREGNTGELFF. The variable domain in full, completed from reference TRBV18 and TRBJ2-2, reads NAGVMQNPRHLVRRRGQEARLRCSPMKGHSHVYWYRQLPEEGLKFMVYLQKENIIDESGMPKERFSAEFPKEGPSILRIQQVVRGDSAAYFCASSREGNTGELFFGEGSRLTVL.